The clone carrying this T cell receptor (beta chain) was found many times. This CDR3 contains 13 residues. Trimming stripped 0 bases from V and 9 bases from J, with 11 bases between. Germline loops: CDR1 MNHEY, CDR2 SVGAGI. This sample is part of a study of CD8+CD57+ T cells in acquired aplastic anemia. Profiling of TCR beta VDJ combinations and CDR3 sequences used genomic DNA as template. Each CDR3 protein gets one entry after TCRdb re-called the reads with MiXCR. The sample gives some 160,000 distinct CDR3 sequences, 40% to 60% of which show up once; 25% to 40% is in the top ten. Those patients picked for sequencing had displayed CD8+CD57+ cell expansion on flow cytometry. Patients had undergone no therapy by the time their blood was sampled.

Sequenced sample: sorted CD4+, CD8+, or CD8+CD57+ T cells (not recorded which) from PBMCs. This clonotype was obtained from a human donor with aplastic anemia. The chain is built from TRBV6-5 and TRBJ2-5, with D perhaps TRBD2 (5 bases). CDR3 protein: CASSYSSPGAQYF. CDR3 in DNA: TGTGCCAGCAGTTACTCGAGTCCCGGGGCCCAGTACTTC.